The entry that follows covers one T cell receptor beta chain sequence. This sample stems from a study of identifying expanded T cells in peripheral blood. No infections or other immune events were documented during collection. Clones were sequenced by immunoSEQ multiplex PCR, and TCRdb holds only the in-frame ones, with some missing. The repertoire consists of some 95,000 clones, with around 87% occurring once and the leading ten covering around 5.6%. Germline V lookup: CDR1 GTSNPN, CDR2 SVGIG (reference sequence). There are 14 residues in the CDR3. Trimming cost V 0 bases and J 8 bases, with 15 bases left between them.

The sample taken for sequencing was blood. The receptor comes from a person between 18 and 75 years old in good health. The rearrangement links TRBV30 to TRBJ2-3; D is unclear. The DNA of the CDR3 is TGTGCCTGGAGTGTCCCGGCCGCAGTATTTACGCAGTATTTT. It translates to CAWSVPAAVFTQYF.